Listed here are 9 T cell receptor beta chains from one sample, sequenced in a study of graft-versus-host responses after intestinal transplantation. Assay: immunoSEQ multiplex PCR; the TCRdb copy retains only in-frame clones and omits some. The sample lists 25,000 to 35,000 clones, 85% to 95% occurring once. The sample in question was PBMCs, obtained around 70 days after intestinal transplant. These receptors originate from a human patient who received an intestinal transplant, so some T cells may come from the graft donor.

This sequence joins TRBV11-3 and TRBJ2-5, with 10 bases aligning to TRBD1. The CDR3 length is 16 residues. V was clipped by 8 bases and J by 5 bases; unmatched bases: 14. Germline V CDR1 and CDR2: SGHNT, YENEEA. In nucleotides, the CDR3 is TGTGCCAGCGGAGCTGTGGGACAGGGGTTTGGGGAGACCCAGTACTTC. It specifies CASGAVGQGFGETQYF. The variable domain in full, with the rest retrieved from reference TRBV11-3 and TRBJ2-5, is EAGVVQSPRYKIIEKKQPVAFWCNPISGHNTLYWYLQNLGQGPELLIRYENEEAVDDSQLPKDRFSAERLKGVDSTLKIQPAELGDSAVYLCASGAVGQGFGETQYFGPGTRLLVL.

This sequence joins TRBV7-8 and TRBJ2-5; 13 nucleotides agree with TRBD2. Judging by the DNA end, TRBJ2-7 fits better; the J call may be wrong. From germline, CDR1 is SGHVS and CDR2 FQNEAQ. This CDR3 is built from 15 residues. This chain's CDR3 is CASSSGLAGAYEQYF. The CDR3 nucleotides read TGTGCCAGCAGCTCAGGACTAGCGGGGGCCTACGAGCAGTACTTC.

The chain uses TRBV11-2 and TRBJ2-7; TRBD1 is a possible D gene (5 bases). The CDR3 loop spans 14 amino acids. Germline CDR1 and CDR2: SGHAT and FQNNGV. V dropped 3 bases and J dropped 2 bases, with 11 bases sitting between them. The chain's CDR3 is CASSLSGNAYEQYF. The CDR3 region has the DNA TGTGCCAGCAGCTTGTCAGGGAACGCCTACGAGCAGTACTTC.

This chain uses TRBV4-1 with TRBJ2-7, with TRBD1 as a possible D gene (6 bases). V was pared by 0 bases and J by 3 bases, with 12 bases between. Germline loops: CDR1 MGHRA, CDR2 YSYEKL. This CDR3 has 15 amino acids. CDR3 in amino acids: CASSQDWAQGYEQYF. CDR3 nucleotide sequence: TGCGCCAGCAGCCAAGATTGGGCACAGGGCTACGAGCAGTACTTC.

The chain is built from TRBV10-3 and TRBJ2-1; TRBD1 matches 8 bases. CDR3 length equals 16 residues. J gave up 4 bases and V 2 bases, and 7 bases lay outside the gene matches. Germline V gene data show CDR1 as ENHRY and CDR2 as SYGVKD. CDR3: CAISEDATGAYNEQFF. CDR3 nucleotides: TGTGCCATCAGTGAGGACGCGACAGGGGCATACAATGAGCAGTTCTTC.

The chain has TRBV7-9 and TRBJ2-5; D remains unclear. Near its end, the DNA agrees better with TRBJ2-7, so the J call may be wrong. Germline loops: CDR1 SEHNR, CDR2 FQNEAQ (reference sequence). The CDR3 runs 12 residues. The CDR3 loop is CASSHGNYEQYF. In DNA, the CDR3 is TGTGCCAGCAGTCATGGAAACTACGAGCAGTACTTC.

The count of this clone is one. This sequence joins TRBV6-5 and TRBJ2-1; TRBD2 matches 12 bases. The CDR3 is 15 residues long. The V and J ends lost 3 bases and 13 bases, in that order; junction bases with no gene match: 10. Germline V CDR1 and CDR2: MNHEY, SVGAGI. Here the CDR3 reads CASSYSSTSGSRQFF. The CDR3 nucleotides read TGTGCCAGCAGTTATTCGTCGACTAGCGGGAGTCGCCAGTTCTTC.

The chain joins TRBV5-4 to TRBJ1-1; D unresolved. Germline CDR1 SGHNT, CDR2 YYREEE (reference sequence). V was shortened by 3 bases and J by 11 bases, with 14 bases between the two germline ends. The CDR3 has 12 residues. The CDR3 sequence: CASSSRPGRAFF. In nucleotides, the CDR3 is TGTGCCAGCAGCTCGAGACCCGGGCGGGCTTTCTTT.

This chain joins TRBV14 and TRBJ2-7; 8 nucleotides agree with TRBD1. Germline V lookup: CDR1 SGHDN, CDR2 FVKESK. V gave up 3 bases and J gave up 4 bases; unmatched junction bases: 5. This CDR3 has 14 amino acids. CDR3 amino acids: CASSQYRTGYEQYF. DNA for the CDR3: TGTGCCAGCAGCCAGTACCGGACAGGGTACGAGCAGTACTTC.